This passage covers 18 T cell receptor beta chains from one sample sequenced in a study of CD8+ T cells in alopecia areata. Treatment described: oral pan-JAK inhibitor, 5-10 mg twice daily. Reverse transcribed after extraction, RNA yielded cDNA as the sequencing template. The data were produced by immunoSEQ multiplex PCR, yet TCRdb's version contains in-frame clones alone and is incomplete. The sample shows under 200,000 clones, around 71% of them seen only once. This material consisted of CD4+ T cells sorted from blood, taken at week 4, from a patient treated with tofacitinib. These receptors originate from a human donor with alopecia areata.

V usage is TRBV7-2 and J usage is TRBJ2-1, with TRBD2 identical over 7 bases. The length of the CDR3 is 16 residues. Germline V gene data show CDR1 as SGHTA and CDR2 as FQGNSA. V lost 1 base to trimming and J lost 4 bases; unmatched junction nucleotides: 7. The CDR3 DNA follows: TGTGCCAGCAGCTTAGGAGGAGCGGGGTCTTACAATGAGCAGTTCTTC. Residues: CASSLGGAGSYNEQFF.

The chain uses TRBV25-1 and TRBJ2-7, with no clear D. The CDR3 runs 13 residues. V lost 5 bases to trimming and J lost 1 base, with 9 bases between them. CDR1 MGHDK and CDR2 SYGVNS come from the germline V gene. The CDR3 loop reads CASSLSWSYEQYF. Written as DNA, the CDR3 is TGTGCCAGCAGTCTTTCCTGGTCCTACGAGCAGTACTTC.

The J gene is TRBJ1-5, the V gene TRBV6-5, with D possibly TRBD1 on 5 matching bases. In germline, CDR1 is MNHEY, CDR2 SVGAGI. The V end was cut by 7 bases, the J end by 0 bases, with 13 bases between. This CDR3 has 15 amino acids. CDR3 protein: CASKIREYSNQPQHF. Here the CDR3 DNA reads TGTGCCAGCAAAATCAGGGAATATAGCAATCAGCCCCAGCATTTT.

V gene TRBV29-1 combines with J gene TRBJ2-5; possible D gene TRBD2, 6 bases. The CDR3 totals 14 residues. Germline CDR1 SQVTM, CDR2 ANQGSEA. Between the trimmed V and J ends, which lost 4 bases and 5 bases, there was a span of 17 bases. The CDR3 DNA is TGCAGCGTTGCCGTTGGAGGGTCAGGGGAGACCCAGTACTTC. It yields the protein CSVAVGGSGETQYF.

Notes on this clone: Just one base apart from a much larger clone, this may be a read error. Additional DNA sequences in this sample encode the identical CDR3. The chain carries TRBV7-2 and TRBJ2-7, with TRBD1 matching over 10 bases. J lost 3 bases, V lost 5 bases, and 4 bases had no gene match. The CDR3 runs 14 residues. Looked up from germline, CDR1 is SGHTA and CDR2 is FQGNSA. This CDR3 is CASSLRDRGYEQYF. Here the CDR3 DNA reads TGTGCCAGCAGCCTCCGGGACAGGGGCTACGAGCAGTACTTC. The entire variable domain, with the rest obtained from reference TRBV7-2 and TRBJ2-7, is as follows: GAGVSQSPSNKVTEKGKDVELRCDPISGHTALYWYRQSLGQGLEFLIYFQGNSAPDKSGLPSDRFSAERTGGSVSTLTIQRTQQEDSAVYLCASSLRDRGYEQYFGPGTRLTVT.

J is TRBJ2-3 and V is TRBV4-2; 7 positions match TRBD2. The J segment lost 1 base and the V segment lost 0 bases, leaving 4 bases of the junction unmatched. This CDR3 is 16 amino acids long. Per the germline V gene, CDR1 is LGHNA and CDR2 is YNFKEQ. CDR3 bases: TGTGCCAGCAGCCAAGATGGGAGCGGGGGCACAGATACGCAGTATTTT. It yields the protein CASSQDGSGGTDTQYF.

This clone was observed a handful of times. The CDR3 nucleotides are TGTGCCAGCAGCTCCAGACAGGGGGCGACGCGTTCAGCTTTCTTT. Protein: CASSSRQGATRSAFF. The chain links TRBV7-2 to TRBJ1-1; 10 bases are shared with TRBD1. The CDR3 length is 15 residues. J was trimmed by 10 bases and V by 4 bases; bases with no gene match: 12. Germline V CDR1 and CDR2: SGHTA, FQGNSA.

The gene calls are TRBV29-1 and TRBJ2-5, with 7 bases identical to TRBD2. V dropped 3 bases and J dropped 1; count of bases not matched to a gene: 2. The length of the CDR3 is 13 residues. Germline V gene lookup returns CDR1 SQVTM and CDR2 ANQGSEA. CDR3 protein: CSVDAGVQETQYF. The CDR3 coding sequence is TGCAGCGTTGACGCGGGGGTCCAAGAGACCCAGTACTTC.

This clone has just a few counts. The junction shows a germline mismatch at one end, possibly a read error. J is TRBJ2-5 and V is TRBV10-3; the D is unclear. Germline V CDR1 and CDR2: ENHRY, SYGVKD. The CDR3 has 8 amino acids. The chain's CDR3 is CAQETQYF. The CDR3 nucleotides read TGCGCACAAGAGACCCAGTACTTC.

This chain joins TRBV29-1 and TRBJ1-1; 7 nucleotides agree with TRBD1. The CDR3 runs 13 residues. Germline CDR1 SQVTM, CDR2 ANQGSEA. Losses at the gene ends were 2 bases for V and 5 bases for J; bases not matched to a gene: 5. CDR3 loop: CSVEKQGLTEAFF. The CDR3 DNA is TGCAGCGTTGAAAAACAGGGGCTGACTGAAGCTTTCTTT.

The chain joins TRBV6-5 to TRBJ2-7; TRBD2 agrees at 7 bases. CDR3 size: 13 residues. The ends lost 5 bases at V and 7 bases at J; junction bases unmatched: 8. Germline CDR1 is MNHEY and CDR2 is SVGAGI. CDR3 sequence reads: CASSTPTSREQYF. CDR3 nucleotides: TGTGCCAGCAGTACTCCGACTAGCCGGGAGCAGTACTTC.

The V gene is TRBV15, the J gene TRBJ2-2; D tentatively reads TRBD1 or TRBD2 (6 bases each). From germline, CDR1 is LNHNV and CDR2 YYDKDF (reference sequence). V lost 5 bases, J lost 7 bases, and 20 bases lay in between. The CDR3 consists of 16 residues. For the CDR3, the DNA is TGTGCCACCAGCGCCCGGGGGCCCCATTCGGGCGGGGAGCTGTTTTTT. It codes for CATSARGPHSGGELFF.

In nucleotides, the CDR3 is TGCGCCAGCAGCTTGGAGGCTAGCGGACAAGAGACCCAGTACTTC. This sequence encodes CASSLEASGQETQYF. This chain links TRBV5-1 with TRBJ2-5, with TRBD2 matching over 7 bases. The V gene's germline CDR1 is SGHRS and CDR2 YFSETQ. This CDR3 is 15 amino acids long. Trimming took 0 bases from V and 2 from J; bases not matched to a gene: 4.

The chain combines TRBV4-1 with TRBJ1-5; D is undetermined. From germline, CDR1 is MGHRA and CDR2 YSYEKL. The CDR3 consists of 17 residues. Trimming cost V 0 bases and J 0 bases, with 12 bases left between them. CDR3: CASSQEGSSYSNQPQHF. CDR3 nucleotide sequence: TGCGCCAGCAGCCAAGAGGGCAGCTCTTATAGCAATCAGCCCCAGCATTTT.

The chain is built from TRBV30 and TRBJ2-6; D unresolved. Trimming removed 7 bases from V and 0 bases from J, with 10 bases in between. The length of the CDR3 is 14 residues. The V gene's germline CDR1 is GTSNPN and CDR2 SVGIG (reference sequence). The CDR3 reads CASPKLSGANVLTF. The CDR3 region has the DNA TGTGCCTCCCCCAAGCTCTCTGGGGCCAACGTCCTGACTTTC. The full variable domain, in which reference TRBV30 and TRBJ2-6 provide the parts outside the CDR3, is SQTIHQWPATLVQPVGSPLSLECTVEGTSNPNLYWYRQAAGRGLQLLFYSVGIGQISSEVPQNLSASRPQDRQFILSSKKLLLSDSGFYLCASPKLSGANVLTFGAGSRLTVL.

The CDR3 nucleotides are TGTGCCAGTAGCCTCATGGGTGGCAATCAGCCCCAGCATTTT. Encoded protein: CASSLMGGNQPQHF. V usage is TRBV19 and J usage is TRBJ1-5, with D hard to call. This CDR3 has 14 amino acids. V was shortened by 6 bases and J by 2 bases, with 11 bases between the two germline ends. Germline V gene sequence: CDR1 LNHDA, CDR2 SQIVND (reference sequence).

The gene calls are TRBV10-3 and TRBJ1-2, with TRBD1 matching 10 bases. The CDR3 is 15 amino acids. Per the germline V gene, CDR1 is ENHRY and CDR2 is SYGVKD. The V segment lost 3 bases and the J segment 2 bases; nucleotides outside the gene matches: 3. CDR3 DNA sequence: TGTGCCATCAGTGAACCGGGACAGGGGAACTATGGCTACACCTTC. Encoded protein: CAISEPGQGNYGYTF.

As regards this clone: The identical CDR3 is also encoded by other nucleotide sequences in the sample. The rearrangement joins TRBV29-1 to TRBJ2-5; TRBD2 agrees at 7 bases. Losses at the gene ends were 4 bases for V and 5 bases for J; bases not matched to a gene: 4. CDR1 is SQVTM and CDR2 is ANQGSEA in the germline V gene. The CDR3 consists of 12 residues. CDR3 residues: CSVVGGSETQYF. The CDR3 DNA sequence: TGCAGCGTTGTCGGGGGGTCGGAGACCCAGTACTTC.